Sequencing of this TCR beta chain was carried out in a study of vaccination effects on CD4 cells after COVID-19 (dated by TCRdb to the early 2020s). With regard to the full study: Post-vaccine samples across the study were collected a median of 72 days after the second dose, with a range of 14 to 241. Cultures from other donors in the study were sequenced with the Oncomine TCR Beta short-read assay on an Illumina iSeq 100. The full study included 10 COVID-19 convalescent patients and a handful of SARS-CoV-2-naive healthy vaccine recipients. SARS-CoV-2 spike-specific CD4+ TCR repertoires were compared before and after mRNA vaccination in COVID-19 convalescent patients and in infection-naive vaccine recipients. General conclusions and limits of the study: In healthy vaccine recipients, vaccine-induced clones were almost all SARS-CoV-2 mono-reactive, with only 1 of 255 cross-reactive with common cold coronaviruses. Marked clonal contraction was observed in both infection-induced and vaccine-induced clones at late post-vaccination timepoints, consistent with waning T cell responses. The study was limited by a small number of convalescent patients and lacked early post-infection timepoints.

In the ViraFEST assay, PBMC were stimulated with viral peptide pools, and antigen-specific CD4+ T cell clonotypes were then identified by expansion using TCR sequencing. After around eleven days of culture, CD4+ T cells were isolated with the EasySep CD4+ T cell isolation kit. Each participant received two doses of an mRNA SARS-CoV-2 vaccine, either BNT162b2 or mRNA-1273. Healthy vaccine recipients had no prior SARS-CoV-2 infection, confirmed by negative nucleocapsid antibodies before and after vaccination. Two million PBMC per well were cultured in IMDM with roughly 5% human AB serum, 10 IU/ml IL-2 and gentamicin, plus 10 ug/ml peptides. Half of the culture medium was replaced with fresh IL-2-containing medium on days 3 and 7. Unless noted otherwise, every peptide stimulation condition was grown in triplicate wells. Using Ficoll-Paque Plus gradient centrifugation, PBMC were separated from whole blood and then either used fresh or cryopreserved at -140C. The overlapping peptide pools covered the spike proteins of SARS-CoV-2 as well as those of the common cold coronaviruses HCoV-NL63, HCoV-OC43 and HCoV-229E. The QIAamp micro DNA kit was used to extract genomic DNA from the cultured CD4+ T cells.

From the cysteine up to the phenylalanine, the CDR3 has a length of 15 residues. Here the CDR3 DNA is all that survives: 45 bases in frame from base 1. Trimming costs V 2 bases and J 0 bases, and their ends lie 8 bases apart. Looking up the germline V gene yields CDR1 MNHNS and CDR2 SASEGT. The method was the immunoSEQ multiplex PCR assay. DNA from the cultured, isolated CD4+ T cells was subjected to TCR beta CDR3 sequencing. On the authors' methods: Non-productive TCR sequences were removed, reads were trimmed to the CDR3 region, and CDR3s of at least 7 amino acids were retained. Antigen-specific clonotypes were identified with the MANAFEST web app by comparing expansion in peptide wells against reference cultures. To count as positive, a clone had to show expansion at FDR<0.05 compared with the reference and with all other wells, an odds ratio above 5, and a frequency above 0.1% in two replicate wells. A clonotype was defined as cross-reactive if the clonotype was significantly expanded both in SARS-CoV-2 spike wells and in at least one common cold coronavirus spike condition. Levenshtein distance calculated with the stringdist R package was used to assess CDR3 similarity, and unrooted trees were constructed with ape in R 3.6.1. TCRdb's version of the immuneACCESS table is confined to in-frame rearrangements and falls short of the full clone set. An unresolved V gene accounts for under half of the shortfall where checked; the remainder is of unknown origin. V and J calls and clone size come straight from that table; D and trimming were deduced from the DNA. This sample is represented by 64,000 or so clones; around 80% of them were singletons. Jointly, the top ten make up 2% of the sample.

As regards this clone: There is no known antigen for this receptor. It has no much larger one-base neighbor in the sample; base qualities were not kept. The sample carries other DNA sequences with the same CDR3.

In this chain, TRBV6-1 is recombined with TRBJ1-3; the D gene is perhaps TRBD1, on 6 matching bases. The source is a human donor who received a COVID-19 vaccine. The sequences come from CD4+ T cells from PBMCs cultured with HCoV-OC43 spike peptides, collected after COVID-19 vaccination. Explained via the paper, the cell subset or site label denotes: HCoV-OC43 spike overlapping peptide pool stimulation. The CDR3 region has the sequence CASSERGGSGNTIYF. DNA sequence: TGTGCCAGCAGTGAAAGGGGGGGCTCTGGAAACACCATATATTTT.